A single sample gave rise to the 19 T cell receptor beta chains below, sequenced in a study of T cell responses to AZD1222 COVID-19 vaccine. TCRdb keeps only in-frame clones here, not all; method: immunoSEQ multiplex PCR. The sample has approximately 70,000 clones, about nine tenths seen once. Sequencing was performed on peripheral blood, taken on day 0 of AZD1222 vaccination. These receptors were taken from an adult in good health.

CDR3 amino acids: CASSGGGSPLHF. CDR3 nucleotide sequence: TGTGCCAGCTCCGGGGGGGGTTCACCCCTCCACTTT. The rearrangement links TRBV27 to TRBJ1-6; possible D gene TRBD1, 5 bases. The CDR3 spans 12 residues. Trimming stripped 8 bases from V and 9 bases from J, with 11 bases between. The germline CDR1 and CDR2 sequences are MNHEY and SMNVEV (reference sequence).

Only one count was recorded for this clone. The rearrangement joins TRBV3-1 (or the pseudogene TRBV3-2) to TRBJ1-3; D is unresolved. Trimming took 2 bases from V and 8 from J, leaving 10 bases between them. Per the germline V gene, CDR1 is LGHDT and CDR2 is YNNKEL (reference sequence). The length of the CDR3 is 13 residues. The CDR3 spells CASSQLGSDTIYF. The CDR3 nucleotides read TGTGCCAGCAGCCAATTAGGGTCGGACACCATATATTTT.

The gene calls are TRBV5-5 and TRBJ1-2, with a possible D match to TRBD1 (5 bases). The length of the CDR3 is 14 residues. V was cut by 5 bases and J by 0 bases, with 11 bases left in between. Germline CDR1 is SGHKS and CDR2 is YYEKEE (reference sequence). CDR3: CASRVGTSNYGYTF. CDR3 nucleotide sequence: TGTGCCAGCAGGGTCGGGACCTCTAACTATGGCTACACCTTC.

The chain carries TRBV29-1 and TRBJ2-2, with no clear D. The CDR3 length is 14 residues. Germline CDR1 is SQVTM and CDR2 is ANQGSEA. Trimming removed 3 bases at V and 2 bases at J, with 10 bases between. The CDR3 DNA follows: TGCAGCGTTGACTCGCCTTTTAACACCGGGGAGCTGTTTTTT. This sequence encodes CSVDSPFNTGELFF.

This rearrangement joins TRBV30 to TRBJ1-2, with D possibly TRBD1 on 5 matching bases. V dropped 1 base and J dropped 8 bases, with 17 bases sitting between them. CDR3 length: 14 amino acids. CDR1 is GTSNPN and CDR2 is SVGIG in the germline V gene (reference sequence). CDR3 residues: CAWSASGNWGGYTF. The CDR3 DNA reads as TGTGCCTGGAGTGCCTCAGGGAATTGGGGAGGCTACACCTTC.

This clone was found once. The chain carries TRBV10-1 and TRBJ2-1; D is possibly TRBD1 or TRBD2 (5 bases each). The CDR3 spans 14 residues. V shed 3 bases and J shed 2 bases, with 8 bases lying between them. CDR1 WNHNN and CDR2 SYGVQD come from the germline V gene (reference sequence). Here the CDR3 reads CASSEWDAYNEQFF. CDR3 DNA sequence: TGCGCCAGCAGTGAATGGGACGCCTACAATGAGCAGTTCTTC.

This chain connects TRBV27 to TRBJ1-6; 7 bases match TRBD1. The germline CDR1 and CDR2 sequences are MNHEY and SMNVEV (reference sequence). The CDR3 is made up of 17 amino acids. J gave up 5 bases and V 6 bases, and 13 bases lay outside the gene matches. CDR3 bases: TGTGCCAGCAGCCTCCGGGACAGTAAATGGGATAATTCACCCCTCCACTTT. It translates to CASSLRDSKWDNSPLHF.

This clone was observed once. The chain joins TRBV7-2 to TRBJ2-7; TRBD2 matches 14 bases. The CDR3 contains 17 residues. Germline assignment: CDR1 SGHTA and CDR2 FQGNSA. With V trimmed by 5 bases and J by 0 bases, 6 bases remained unmatched. The CDR3 reads CASSTPTSGGASYEQYF. As DNA, the CDR3 is TGTGCCAGCAGCACCCCGACTAGCGGGGGGGCCTCCTACGAGCAGTACTTC.

The V and J genes are TRBV7-3 and TRBJ2-7, with a weak D call TRBD2 (6 bases). CDR3 size: 13 residues. V was clipped by 2 bases and J by 3 bases, with 8 bases between them. Germline-derived CDR1 and CDR2 are SGHTA and FQGTGA. The DNA of the CDR3 is TGTGCCAGCAGCTTATACGGGAGCTACGAGCAGTACTTC. This encodes CASSLYGSYEQYF.

This clone was seen a single time. The gene calls are TRBV19 and TRBJ1-2; 8 nucleotides agree with TRBD1. Germline CDR1 and CDR2: LNHDA and SQIVND (reference sequence). The CDR3 has 14 residues. Trimming cost V 3 bases and J 6 bases; bases outside gene matches: 6. The CDR3 spells CASSMGQVINGYTF. Written as DNA, the CDR3 is TGTGCCAGTAGTATGGGACAGGTCATAAATGGCTACACCTTC.

The chain links TRBV7-3 to TRBJ2-7; 10 positions match TRBD1. The V segment lost 0 bases and the J segment 4 bases; nucleotides outside the gene matches: 6. Germline CDR1 is SGHTA and CDR2 is FQGTGA. The CDR3 is made up of 16 amino acids. CDR3 sequence (DNA): TGTGCCAGCAGCTTAACGGTGACAGGGGGCTTATACGAGCAGTACTTC. Its protein is CASSLTVTGGLYEQYF.

The J gene is TRBJ2-5, the V gene TRBV9; D is possibly TRBD1 or TRBD2 (6 bases each). This CDR3 is 14 amino acids long. The V end was cut by 2 bases, the J end by 5 bases, with 13 bases between. Per germline, CDR1 SGDLS and CDR2 YYNGEE. CDR3 in DNA: TGTGCCAGCAGCGTCAGGGGAGGTTCGGAGACCCAGTACTTC. Translated, it gives CASSVRGGSETQYF.

This sequence joins TRBV11-3 and TRBJ2-1, with 10 bases matching TRBD2. The CDR3 has 14 amino acids. Germline lookup yields CDR1 SGHNT and CDR2 YENEEA. V lost 2 bases, J lost 10 bases, and 5 bases stayed unmatched. The CDR3 sequence: CASSLSSGGNEQFF. The CDR3 region has the DNA TGTGCCAGCAGCTTATCTAGCGGGGGTAACGAGCAGTTCTTC.

The chain has TRBV13 and TRBJ2-7; 7 bases fit TRBD1. There are 15 residues in the CDR3. Germline CDR1 PRHDT, CDR2 FYEKMQ (reference sequence). Unmatched junction bases numbered 12, after V lost 5 bases and J lost 5 bases. The CDR3 here is CASSEKGAVGHEQYF. Here the CDR3 DNA reads TGTGCCAGCAGCGAGAAGGGGGCTGTGGGACACGAGCAGTACTTC.

DNA for the CDR3: TGTGCCATTCAGCGAACCTATAATTCACCCCTCCACTTT. Its translation: CAIQRTYNSPLHF. The rearrangement uses TRBV10-3 and TRBJ1-6; the D is unclear. The V gene's germline CDR1 is ENHRY and CDR2 SYGVKD. The CDR3 loop spans 13 amino acids. V was trimmed by 9 bases and J by 2 bases, leaving 8 bases between them.

This chain connects TRBV7-3 to TRBJ2-2; TRBD2 is a possible D gene (5 bases). The CDR3 spans 15 residues. In germline, CDR1 is SGHTA, CDR2 FQGTGA. Trimming left V 3 bases short and J 5 bases short, with 13 bases between. The CDR3: CASSFVAGGTGELFF. The CDR3 DNA is TGTGCCAGCAGCTTCGTGGCGGGCGGGACCGGGGAGCTGTTTTTT.

V and J are TRBV5-1 and TRBJ2-2, with D unclear. This CDR3 has 12 amino acids. Germline CDR1 reads SGHRS; CDR2 reads YFSETQ. Trimming shortened V by 5 bases and J by 4 bases, and 6 bases separated the two germline ends. CDR3 residues: CASRGGTGELFF. In DNA, the CDR3 is TGCGCCAGCAGGGGCGGCACCGGGGAGCTGTTTTTT.

The V gene is TRBV27, the J gene TRBJ1-1; a possible D gene is TRBD1 (5 bases). The CDR3 has 15 residues. From germline, CDR1 is MNHEY and CDR2 SMNVEV (reference sequence). The germline V and J ends were trimmed by 6 bases and 0 bases, with 14 bases remaining between them. CDR3 sequence (DNA): TGTGCCAGCAGATCACTACAGGTAATGAACACTGAAGCTTTCTTT. Translated, it gives CASRSLQVMNTEAFF.

The V and J genes are TRBV5-1 and TRBJ1-4; D not resolved. The CDR3 totals 15 residues. Looked up from germline, CDR1 is SGHRS and CDR2 is YFSETQ. V lost 0 bases to trimming and J lost 11 bases, with 17 bases between them. The CDR3 reads CASSLANGGGEKLFF. DNA for the CDR3: TGCGCCAGCAGCTTGGCCAACGGCGGCGGGGAGAAACTGTTTTTT.